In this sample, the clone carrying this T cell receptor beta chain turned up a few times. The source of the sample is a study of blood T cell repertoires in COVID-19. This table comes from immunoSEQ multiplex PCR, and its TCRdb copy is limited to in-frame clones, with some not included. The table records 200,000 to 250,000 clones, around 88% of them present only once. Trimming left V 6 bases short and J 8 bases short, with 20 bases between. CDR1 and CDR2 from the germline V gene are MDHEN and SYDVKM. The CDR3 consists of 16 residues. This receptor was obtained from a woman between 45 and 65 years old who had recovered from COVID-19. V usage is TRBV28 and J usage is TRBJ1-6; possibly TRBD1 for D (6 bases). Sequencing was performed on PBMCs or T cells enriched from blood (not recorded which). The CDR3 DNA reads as TGTGCCAGCAGCGCAGGGGATCTAGGGGGTGATTCACCCCTCCACTTT. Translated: CASSAGDLGGDSPLHF.